A selection of T cell receptor beta chains follows, all from one sample in a study of shared clonotypes between healthy human individuals. Profiled with immunoSEQ multiplex PCR; TCRdb holds only in-frame clones, not every one. The table shows about 1 million clones, with around 74% occurring only once. Sequenced sample: memory CD4+ T cells sorted from blood. These TCRs come from a man between 18 and 35 years old in good health. CDR3s include the opening cysteine and the closing phenylalanine or tryptophan. The D gene is left open where the match is weak. The size entry is marked missing in some rows and otherwise reads once, few, many or a size class.

j_call	clone_size	v_call	d_call	cdr3_aa	cdr3_nt
TRBJ1-2	few	TRBV5-1	TRBD1	CASSLTGTGTYGYTF	TGCGCCAGCAGCTTGACCGGGACAGGGACCTATGGCTACACCTTC
TRBJ2-7	once	TRBV5-6	-	CASSPGLSYEQYF	TGTGCCAGCAGCCCGGGACTCTCCTACGAGCAGTACTTC
TRBJ1-5	-	TRBV27	-	CASSFGYGGVGQPQHF	TGTGCCAGCAGTTTCGGGTACGGGGGGGTAGGTCAGCCCCAGCATTTT
TRBJ1-1	-	TRBV7-9	-	CASKLGQNTEAFF	TGTGCCAGCAAATTGGGACAGAACACTGAAGCTTTCTTT
TRBJ2-7	-	TRBV30	-	CAWRRAYEQYF	TGTGCCTGGCGGCGGGCCTACGAGCAGTACTTC
TRBJ1-2	-	TRBV28	TRBD1	CASSSPGQGAAVGGYTF	TGTGCCAGCAGTTCCCCGGGACAGGGGGCGGCCGTTGGTGGCTACACCTTC
TRBJ1-4	-	TRBV5-1	TRBD1	CASSRSPGQLNEKLFF	TGCGCCAGCAGCCGGAGTCCGGGACAGCTAAATGAAAAACTGTTTTTT
TRBJ1-2	few	TRBV19	-	CASSMISADYGYTF	TGTGCCAGTAGTATGATTAGCGCAGACTATGGCTACACCTTC
TRBJ2-6	once	TRBV5-5	-	CASSFEERTALVLTF	TGTGCCAGCAGCTTCGAAGAACGGACGGCATTGGTCCTGACTTTC
TRBJ2-5	-	TRBV6-1	TRBD1	CASSGQGTETQYF	TGTGCCAGCAGCGGACAGGGGACAGAGACCCAGTACTTC
TRBJ2-7	-	TRBV5-5	TRBD2	CASSPGGFHEQYF	TGTGCCAGCAGCCCGGGAGGGTTCCACGAGCAGTACTTC
TRBJ2-2	-	TRBV7-2	-	CASSSKLVFMGAAGELFF	TGTGCCAGCAGCTCCAAACTAGTTTTTATGGGTGCCGCCGGGGAGCTGTTTTTT
TRBJ2-7	-	TRBV2	-	CASRPTGGLSSYEQYF	TGTGCCAGCAGACCCACCGGCGGCCTTAGCTCCTACGAGCAGTACTTC
TRBJ2-7	-	TRBV7-2	-	CASSWNAAYEQYF	TGTGCCAGCAGCTGGAACGCAGCCTACGAGCAGTACTTC
TRBJ1-2	-	TRBV7-9	TRBD1	CASSSGTVINYGYTF	TGTGCCAGCAGCTCCGGGACAGTCATTAACTATGGCTACACCTTC
TRBJ2-7	-	TRBV6-1	-	CASSEGPDYEQYF	TGTGCCAGCAGTGAAGGCCCCGACTACGAGCAGTACTTC
TRBJ1-1	-	TRBV5-6	-	CASSLRQAAHMNTEAFF	TGTGCCAGCAGCTTGAGACAGGCGGCCCACATGAACACTGAAGCTTTCTTT
TRBJ2-7	once	TRBV6-5	TRBD1	CASSYSRGPYEQYF	TGTGCCAGCAGTTACTCGAGGGGGCCCTACGAGCAGTACTTC
TRBJ1-2	-	TRBV10-3	-	CAISESVLRHGYTF	TGTGCCATCAGTGAGTCGGTCCTACGCCATGGCTACACCTTC
TRBJ1-5	-	TRBV2	-	CASSEGLSNQPQHF	TGTGCCAGCAGTGAAGGGCTTAGCAATCAGCCCCAGCATTTT
TRBJ2-7	-	TRBV5-1	TRBD1	CASSGGQIGEQYF	TGCGCCAGCAGCGGGGGACAGATTGGCGAGCAGTACTTC
TRBJ2-5	-	TRBV5-1	-	CASSAGTPLETQYF	TGCGCCAGCAGCGCCGGGACTCCTCTAGAGACCCAGTACTTC